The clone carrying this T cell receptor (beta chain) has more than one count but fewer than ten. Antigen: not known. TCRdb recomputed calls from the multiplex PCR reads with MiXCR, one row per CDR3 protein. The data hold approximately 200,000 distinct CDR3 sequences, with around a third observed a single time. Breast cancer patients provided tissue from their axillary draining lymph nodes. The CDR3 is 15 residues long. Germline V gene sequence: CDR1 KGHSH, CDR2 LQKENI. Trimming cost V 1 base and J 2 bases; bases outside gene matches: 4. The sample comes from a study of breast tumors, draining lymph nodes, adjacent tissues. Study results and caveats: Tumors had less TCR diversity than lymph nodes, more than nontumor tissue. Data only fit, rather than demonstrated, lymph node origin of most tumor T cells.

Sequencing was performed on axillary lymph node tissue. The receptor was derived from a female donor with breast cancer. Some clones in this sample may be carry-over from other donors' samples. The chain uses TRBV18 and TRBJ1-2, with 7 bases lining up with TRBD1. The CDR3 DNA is TGTGCCAGCTCACCACTTTCGGGACAGAACTATGGCTACACCTTC. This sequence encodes CASSPLSGQNYGYTF.